Listed below are T cell receptor beta chains from one sample, sequenced in a study of beta chain features in type 1 diabetes. The repertoire was sequenced with immunoSEQ multiplex PCR; TCRdb's copy has only in-frame clones and lacks some. The table records roughly 240,000 clones, approximately 25% of them present only once. What was sequenced was naive CD4+ T cells from blood. These receptors were collected from a woman in her 30s with type 1 diabetes. The CDR3 runs from the conserved cysteine through the conserved F or W. D genes are given only for firm matches. A clone size is listed for some rows: how often the clone was seen (once, few, many), or a class if it is expanded.

d_gene | j_gene | v_gene | abundance | CDR3nt | CDR3aa
TRBD1 | TRBJ1-1 | TRBV11-1 | few | TGTGCCAGCAGCCACCGGACAGGGTTAGGCACTGAAGCTTTCTTT | CASSHRTGLGTEAFF
TRBD1 | TRBJ2-1 | TRBV7-2 | - | TGTGCCAGCAGCTCCGGGACAGGGGGCATGGGCAATGAGCAGTTCTTC | CASSSGTGGMGNEQFF
TRBD2 | TRBJ2-5 | TRBV5-1 | - | TGCGCCAGCAGCGGGACTAGCGGAGGAGAGACCCAGTACTTC | CASSGTSGGETQYF
TRBD2 | TRBJ2-1 | TRBV6-1 | - | TGTGCCAGCAGGGGCGGACTAGGGTACAATGAGCAGTTCTTC | CASRGGLGYNEQFF
TRBD2 | TRBJ2-5 | TRBV29-1 | - | TGCAGCGTCCCGACTAGCGGGAGTAAAGAGACCCAGTACTTC | CSVPTSGSKETQYF
- | TRBJ2-7 | TRBV19 | - | TGTGCCAGTAGACAGGGCTCTACCTACGAGCAGTACTTC | CASRQGSTYEQYF
- | TRBJ2-6 | TRBV15 | - | TGTGCCACCGCCGAACAGGGCTCTGGGGCCAACGTCCTGACTTTC | CATAEQGSGANVLTF
- | TRBJ2-7 | TRBV9 | few | TGTGCCAGCAGCGATGGTAACGGGACAATCCCGATGGAGCAGTACTTC | CASSDGNGTIPMEQYF
- | TRBJ2-3 | TRBV5-4 | - | TGTGCCAGCAGCAAGGGGGACATCACAGATACGCAGTATTTT | CASSKGDITDTQYF
- | TRBJ2-1 | TRBV27 | - | TGTGCCAGCAGTAGAGAACTAGCCCCTCAGCCCAATGAGCAGTTCTTC | CASSRELAPQPNEQFF
- | TRBJ2-7 | TRBV21-1 | few | TGTGCCAGCAGCAAAGAACAGCGGGAGGTTGTCGAGCAGTACTTC | CASSKEQREVVEQYF
TRBD2 | TRBJ2-7 | TRBV7-9 | - | TGTGCCAGCAGCTTAGGCGTTAGCGGGGGCTACGAGCAGTACTTC | CASSLGVSGGYEQYF
- | TRBJ2-1 | TRBV11-2 | few | TGTGCCAGCAGCTTAGGAGTCCCTTCCTACAATGAGCAGTTCTTC | CASSLGVPSYNEQFF
- | TRBJ2-3 | TRBV5-1 | - | TGCGCCAGCAGCTTGGGGACAGCGGGGCGCACAGATACGCAGTATTTT | CASSLGTAGRTDTQYF
- | TRBJ2-2 | TRBV2 | few | TGTGCCAGCAGTGAAACCAGGGCCGGGGAGCTGTTTTTT | CASSETRAGELFF
- | TRBJ2-7 | TRBV2 | - | TGTGCCAGCAGTGTGGGGCTCCCCTACTACGAGCAGTACTTC | CASSVGLPYYEQYF
TRBD1 | TRBJ1-2 | TRBV19 | few | TGTGCCAGTACCGACGGACAGGGGAATGGCTACACCTTC | CASTDGQGNGYTF
TRBD1 | TRBJ1-2 | TRBV30 | - | TGTGCCTGGAGTGCGGACAGGGGGATTTATGGCTACACCTTC | CAWSADRGIYGYTF
- | TRBJ1-5 | TRBV7-8 | few | TGTGCCAGCAGCTTAGACAGGGACAATCAGCCCCAGCATTTT | CASSLDRDNQPQHF
TRBD1 | TRBJ2-2 | TRBV2 | - | TGTGCCAGCAGAGGGACAGGGGTGGATACCGGGGAGCTGTTTTTT | CASRGTGVDTGELFF
- | TRBJ1-5 | TRBV2 | - | TGTGCCAGCAGTCCCCGACAGCTCTGGCAGCCCCAGCATTTT | CASSPRQLWQPQHF
TRBD1 | TRBJ2-3 | TRBV9 | - | TGTGCCAGCAGCGACCGGGACAGAGATTACACAGATACGCAGTATTTT | CASSDRDRDYTDTQYF
- | TRBJ2-3 | TRBV30 | - | TGTGCCTGGAGTGCCCCCCTGGCGGGAAGCACAGATACGCAGTATTTT | CAWSAPLAGSTDTQYF
- | TRBJ2-1 | TRBV10-3 | - | TGTGCCATCAGTGCTCACCTAGAAGACAATGAGCAGTTCTTC | CAISAHLEDNEQFF
TRBD1 | TRBJ1-5 | TRBV5-1 | - | TGCGCCGTCACCGGGACAGGTAACCGGCCCCAGCATTTT | CAVTGTGNRPQHF
- | TRBJ1-1 | TRBV28 | few | TGTGCCAGCAGTTTATGGGGGGCGAATGAAGCTTTCTTT | CASSLWGANEAFF
- | TRBJ1-5 | TRBV7-2 | - | TGTGCCAGCAGCTTGTACCCAGGGGATCAGCCCCAGCATTTT | CASSLYPGDQPQHF
- | TRBJ2-1 | TRBV6-5 | - | TGTGCCAGCAGTCGAGGGCCCGGCTCCTACAATGAGCAGTTCTTC | CASSRGPGSYNEQFF
- | TRBJ2-5 | TRBV5-1 | few | TGCGCCAGCAGCTTGGGCGGGGACGGAGAGACCCAGTACTTC | CASSLGGDGETQYF
TRBD1 | TRBJ2-7 | TRBV10-3 | - | TGTGCCATCAGTGAGGGACAGGTCCGCTCCTACGAGCAGTACTTC | CAISEGQVRSYEQYF
- | TRBJ1-1 | TRBV14 | few | TGTGCCAGCAGGTTTTTATTGAACACTGAAGCTTTCTTT | CASRFLLNTEAFF
TRBD1 | TRBJ1-1 | TRBV7-6 | few | TGTGCCAGCAGTCCGACAGGGGCGGGGACTGAAGCTTTCTTT | CASSPTGAGTEAFF
- | TRBJ2-3 | TRBV18 | few | TGTGCCAGCTCACTCACGGGGGGCACAGATACGCAGTATTTT | CASSLTGGTDTQYF
- | TRBJ1-5 | TRBV2 | - | TGTGCCAGCAGTGAACGAGGGTTGGCCCAGCATTTT | CASSERGLAQHF
- | TRBJ2-3 | TRBV7-9 | - | TGTGCCAGCAGCTTTGCGGAGTACACAGATACGCAGTATTTT | CASSFAEYTDTQYF
- | TRBJ2-1 | TRBV29-1 | once | TGCAGCGTCGTGGACTCCCCGGGCCACAATGAGCAGTTCTTC | CSVVDSPGHNEQFF
- | TRBJ2-7 | TRBV27 | - | TGTGCCAGCAGTTTTAACCGGGACTACGAGCAGTACTTC | CASSFNRDYEQYF
- | TRBJ2-6 | TRBV10-3 | few | TGTGCCATCAGTTCGACAGGTACTGGGGCCAACGTCCTGACTTTC | CAISSTGTGANVLTF
TRBD2 | TRBJ2-1 | TRBV30 | few | TGTGCCTGGAGTCTAGGACTGAGCGGGACTTTTAATGAGCAGTTCTTC | CAWSLGLSGTFNEQFF
- | TRBJ2-2 | TRBV18 | - | TGTGCCAGCTCACCAGGCGGGGACACCGGGGAGCTGTTTTTT | CASSPGGDTGELFF
- | TRBJ2-1 | TRBV9 | - | TGTGCCAGCAGCGTAGAAGGAGGGGTTATCTATGAGCAGTTCTTC | CASSVEGGVIYEQFF